This TCR beta chain appears in the sequencing data of a study of shared clonotypes between healthy human individuals. Naive CD8 isolation took CD45RO-negative cells positively selected for CCR7 and excluded terminally differentiated effector memory CD45RA+ cells. Sequencing was performed with immunoSEQ multiplex PCR; in TCRdb, only in-frame clones are kept and a portion is missing. The table records around 700,000 clones, about 92% of them present only once. There are 16 residues in the CDR3. Germline loops: CDR1 MDHEN, CDR2 SYDVKM. Trimming left V 1 base short and J 8 bases short, with 18 bases between.

This TCR was sampled from a man aged 25-40 years in good health. Sequencing was done on a sample of naive CD8+ T cells sorted from blood. The chain employs TRBV28 and TRBJ2-1, with D possibly matching TRBD2 (6 bases). The DNA of the CDR3 is TGTGCCAGCAGTTTATCTCTGGCGGGAAATTCGGATGAGCAGTTCTTC. Its translation: CASSLSLAGNSDEQFF.